This T cell receptor beta chain was observed in a study of CD8+ T cells in alopecia areata. In each case, RNA was isolated and then reverse transcribed into cDNA as the sequencing template. Libraries were prepared by immunoSEQ multiplex PCR; TCRdb keeps only in-frame clonotypes and omits some of them. This table has about 20,000 clones, roughly 62% appearing once. CD4+ cells from four to six patients underwent sorting into CD25+CD127- cells. What was sequenced was CD4+ Tregs sorted from blood. The sequence derives from a human donor with alopecia areata.

The CDR3 region has the DNA TGTGCCTGGAGTGCAACGGCTAGGTACGAGCAGTACTTC. Its protein is CAWSATARYEQYF. The genes are TRBV30 and TRBJ2-7; no clear D gene. This CDR3 spans 13 amino acids. V was cut by 1 base and J by 4 bases, with 11 bases left in between. The germline V gene encodes CDR1 GTSNPN and CDR2 SVGIG (reference sequence).